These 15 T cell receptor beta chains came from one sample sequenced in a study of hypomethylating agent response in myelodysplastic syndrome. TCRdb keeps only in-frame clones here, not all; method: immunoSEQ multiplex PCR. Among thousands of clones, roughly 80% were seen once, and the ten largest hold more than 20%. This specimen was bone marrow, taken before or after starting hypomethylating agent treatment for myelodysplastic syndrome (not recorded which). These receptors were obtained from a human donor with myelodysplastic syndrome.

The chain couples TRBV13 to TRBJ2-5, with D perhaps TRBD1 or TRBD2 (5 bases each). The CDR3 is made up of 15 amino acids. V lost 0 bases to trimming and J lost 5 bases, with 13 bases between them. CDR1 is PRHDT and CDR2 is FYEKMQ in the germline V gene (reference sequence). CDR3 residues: CASSLGQGVGETQYF. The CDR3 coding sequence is TGTGCCAGCAGCTTAGGCCAGGGAGTTGGGGAGACCCAGTACTTC.

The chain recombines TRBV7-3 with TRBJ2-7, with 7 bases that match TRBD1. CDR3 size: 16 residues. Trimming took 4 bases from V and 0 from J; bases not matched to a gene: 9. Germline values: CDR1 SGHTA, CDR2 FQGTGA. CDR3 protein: CASSSTGTASSYEQYF. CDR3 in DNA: TGTGCCAGCAGCTCCACCGGGACAGCCAGCTCCTACGAGCAGTACTTC.

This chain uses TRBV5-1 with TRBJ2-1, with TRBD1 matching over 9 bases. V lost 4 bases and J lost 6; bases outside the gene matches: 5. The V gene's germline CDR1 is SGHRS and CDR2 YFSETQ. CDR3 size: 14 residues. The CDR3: CASSRTGEGNEQFF. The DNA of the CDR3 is TGCGCCAGCAGCCGGACAGGGGAAGGCAATGAGCAGTTCTTC.

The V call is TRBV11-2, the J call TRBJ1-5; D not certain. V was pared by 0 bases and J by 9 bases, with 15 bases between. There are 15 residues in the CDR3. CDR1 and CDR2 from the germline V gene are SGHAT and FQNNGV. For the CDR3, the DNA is TGTGCCAGCAGCTTAGACCGAGGGCTAGAAGGGCCCCAGCATTTT. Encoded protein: CASSLDRGLEGPQHF.

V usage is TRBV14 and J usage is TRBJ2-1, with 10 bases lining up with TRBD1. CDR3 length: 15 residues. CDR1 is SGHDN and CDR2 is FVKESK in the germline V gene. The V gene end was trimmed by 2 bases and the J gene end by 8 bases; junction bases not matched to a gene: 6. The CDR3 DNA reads TGTGCCAGCAGCCAAAGGACAGGGGGTGTGGATGAGCAGTTCTTC. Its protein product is CASSQRTGGVDEQFF. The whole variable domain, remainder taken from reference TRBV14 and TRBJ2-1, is EAGVTQFPSHSVIEKGQTVTLRCDPISGHDNLYWYRRVMGKEIKFLLHFVKESKQDESGMPNNRFLAERTGGTYSTLKVQPAELEDSGVYFCASSQRTGGVDEQFFGPGTRLTVL.

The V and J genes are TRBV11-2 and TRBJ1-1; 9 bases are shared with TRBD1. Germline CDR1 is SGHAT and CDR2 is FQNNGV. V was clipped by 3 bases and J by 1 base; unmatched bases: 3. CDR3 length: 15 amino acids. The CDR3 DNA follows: TGTGCCAGCAGCTTGGGGACAGGGACGAACACTGAAGCTTTCTTT. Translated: CASSLGTGTNTEAFF.

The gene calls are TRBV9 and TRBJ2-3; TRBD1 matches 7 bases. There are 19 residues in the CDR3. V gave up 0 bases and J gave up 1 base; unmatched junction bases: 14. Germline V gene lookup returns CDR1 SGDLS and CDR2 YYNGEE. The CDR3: CASSVATGSQRLRTDTQYF. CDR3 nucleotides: TGTGCCAGCAGCGTAGCGACAGGGAGCCAGCGGCTACGCACAGATACGCAGTATTTT.

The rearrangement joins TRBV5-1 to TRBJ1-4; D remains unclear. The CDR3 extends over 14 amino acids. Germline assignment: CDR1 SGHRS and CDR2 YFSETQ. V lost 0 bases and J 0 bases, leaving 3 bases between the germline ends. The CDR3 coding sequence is TGCGCCAGCAGCTTGGACTCAACTAATGAAAAACTGTTTTTT. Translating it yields CASSLDSTNEKLFF.

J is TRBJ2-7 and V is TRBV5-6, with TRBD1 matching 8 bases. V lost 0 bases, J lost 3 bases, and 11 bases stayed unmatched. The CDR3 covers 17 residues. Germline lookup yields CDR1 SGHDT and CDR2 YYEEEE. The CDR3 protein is CASSLGRGRASRYEQYF. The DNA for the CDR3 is TGTGCCAGCAGCTTGGGCAGGGGGCGTGCAAGTCGCTACGAGCAGTACTTC.

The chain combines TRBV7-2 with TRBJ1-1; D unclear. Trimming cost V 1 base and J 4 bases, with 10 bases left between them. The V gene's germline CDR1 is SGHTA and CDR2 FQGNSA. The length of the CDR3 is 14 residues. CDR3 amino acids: CASSLVWEGTEAFF. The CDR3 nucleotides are TGTGCCAGCAGCTTAGTATGGGAGGGCACTGAAGCTTTCTTT.

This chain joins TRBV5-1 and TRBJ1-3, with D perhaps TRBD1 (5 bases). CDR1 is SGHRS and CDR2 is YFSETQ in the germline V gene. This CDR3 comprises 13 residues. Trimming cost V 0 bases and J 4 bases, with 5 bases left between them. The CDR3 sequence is CASSLGQGNTIYF. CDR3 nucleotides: TGCGCCAGCAGCTTGGGACAGGGAAACACCATATATTTT.

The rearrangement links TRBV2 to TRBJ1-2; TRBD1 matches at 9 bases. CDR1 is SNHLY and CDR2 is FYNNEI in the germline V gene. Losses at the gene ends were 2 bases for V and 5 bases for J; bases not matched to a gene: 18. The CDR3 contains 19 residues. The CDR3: CASSEPRGEQGAPFYGYTF. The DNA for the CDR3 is TGTGCCAGCAGTGAACCGCGAGGCGAACAGGGGGCACCCTTTTATGGCTACACCTTC.

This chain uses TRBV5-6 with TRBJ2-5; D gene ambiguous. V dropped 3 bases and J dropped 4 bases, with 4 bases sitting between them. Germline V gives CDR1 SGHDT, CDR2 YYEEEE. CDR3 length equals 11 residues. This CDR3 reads CASSSTETQYF. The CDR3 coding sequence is TGTGCCAGCAGCTCAACAGAGACCCAGTACTTC.

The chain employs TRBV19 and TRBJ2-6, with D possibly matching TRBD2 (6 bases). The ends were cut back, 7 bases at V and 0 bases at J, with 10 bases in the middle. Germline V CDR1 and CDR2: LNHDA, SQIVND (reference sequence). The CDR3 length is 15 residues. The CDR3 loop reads CASTDGGSGANVLTF. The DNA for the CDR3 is TGTGCCAGTACTGACGGGGGCTCTGGGGCCAACGTCCTGACTTTC.

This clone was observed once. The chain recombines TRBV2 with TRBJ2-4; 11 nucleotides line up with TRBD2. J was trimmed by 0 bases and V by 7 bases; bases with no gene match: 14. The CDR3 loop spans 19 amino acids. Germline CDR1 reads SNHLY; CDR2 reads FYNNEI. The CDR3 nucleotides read TGTGCCAGCAAGGTCGGACTAGCGGGTCGGACCCTAGCCAAAAACATTCAGTACTTC. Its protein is CASKVGLAGRTLAKNIQYF.